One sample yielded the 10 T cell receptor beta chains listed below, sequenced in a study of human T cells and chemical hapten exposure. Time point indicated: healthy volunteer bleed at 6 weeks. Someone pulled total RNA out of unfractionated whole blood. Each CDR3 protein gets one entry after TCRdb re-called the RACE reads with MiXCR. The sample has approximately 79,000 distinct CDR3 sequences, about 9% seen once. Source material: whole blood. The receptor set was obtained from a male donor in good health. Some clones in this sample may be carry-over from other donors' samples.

CDR3 amino acids: CASSHGQGANSPLHF. DNA of the CDR3: TGTGCCAGCAGCCACGGACAGGGGGCAAATTCACCCCTCCACTTT. The chain carries TRBV7-2 and TRBJ1-6; TRBD1 matches 11 bases. The CDR3 consists of 15 residues. The germline gives CDR1 SGHTA, CDR2 FQGNSA. J gave up 7 bases and V 5 bases, and 4 bases lay outside the gene matches. Together with reference TRBV7-2 and TRBJ1-6, the CDR3 gives the full variable domain: GAGVSQSPSNKVTEKGKDVELRCDPISGHTALYWYRQSLGQGLEFLIYFQGNSAPDKSGLPSDRFSAERTGGSVSTLTIQRTQQEDSAVYLCASSHGQGANSPLHFGNGTRLTVT.

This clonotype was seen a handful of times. CDR3 nucleotide sequence: TGTGCCAGCAGCTCACAGGGGACTAATGAAAAACTGTTTTTT. Protein product: CASSSQGTNEKLFF. The chain carries TRBV12-3 or TRBV12-4 and TRBJ1-4, with 7 bases identical to TRBD1. CDR3 length: 14 residues. Germline trimming cut 6 bases from V and 2 bases from J; bases unmatched to any gene: 3.

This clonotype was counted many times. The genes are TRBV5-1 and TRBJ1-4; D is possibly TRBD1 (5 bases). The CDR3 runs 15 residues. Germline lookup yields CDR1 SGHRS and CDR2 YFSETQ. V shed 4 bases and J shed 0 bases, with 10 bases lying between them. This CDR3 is CASSNDRATNEKLFF. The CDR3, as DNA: TGCGCCAGCAGCAATGACAGAGCAACTAATGAAAAACTGTTTTTT.

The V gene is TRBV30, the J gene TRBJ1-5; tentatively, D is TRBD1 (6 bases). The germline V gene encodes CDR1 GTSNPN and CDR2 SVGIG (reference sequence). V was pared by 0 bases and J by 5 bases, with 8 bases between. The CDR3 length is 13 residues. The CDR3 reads CAWSVEGDQPQHF. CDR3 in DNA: TGTGCCTGGAGTGTAGAGGGGGATCAGCCCCAGCATTTT.

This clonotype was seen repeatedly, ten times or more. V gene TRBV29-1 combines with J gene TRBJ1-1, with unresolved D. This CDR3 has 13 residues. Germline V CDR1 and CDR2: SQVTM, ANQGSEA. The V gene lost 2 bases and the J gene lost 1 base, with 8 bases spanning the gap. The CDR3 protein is CSVESPENTEAFF. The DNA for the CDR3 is TGCAGCGTTGAAAGCCCCGAGAACACTGAAGCTTTCTTT.

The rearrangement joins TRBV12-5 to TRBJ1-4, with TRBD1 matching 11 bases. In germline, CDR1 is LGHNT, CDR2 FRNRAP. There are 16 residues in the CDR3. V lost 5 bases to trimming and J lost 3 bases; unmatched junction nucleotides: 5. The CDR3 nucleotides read TGTGCTAGTGGTGATGGACAGGGGGCTGCTAATGAAAAACTGTTTTTT. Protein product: CASGDGQGAANEKLFF.

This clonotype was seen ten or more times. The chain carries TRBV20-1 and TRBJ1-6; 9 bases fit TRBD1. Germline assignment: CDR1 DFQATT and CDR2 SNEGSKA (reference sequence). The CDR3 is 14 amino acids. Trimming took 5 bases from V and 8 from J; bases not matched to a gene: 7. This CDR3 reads CSALTGGIDSPLHF. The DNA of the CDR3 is TGCAGTGCTCTGACAGGGGGTATAGATTCACCCCTCCACTTT.

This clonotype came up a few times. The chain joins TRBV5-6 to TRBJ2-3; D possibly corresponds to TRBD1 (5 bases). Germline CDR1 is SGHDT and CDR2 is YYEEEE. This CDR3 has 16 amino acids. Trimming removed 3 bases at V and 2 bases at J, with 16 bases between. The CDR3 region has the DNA TGTGCCAGCAGCTCTGCATCTGACAGAGTCACAGATACGCAGTATTTT. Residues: CASSSASDRVTDTQYF.

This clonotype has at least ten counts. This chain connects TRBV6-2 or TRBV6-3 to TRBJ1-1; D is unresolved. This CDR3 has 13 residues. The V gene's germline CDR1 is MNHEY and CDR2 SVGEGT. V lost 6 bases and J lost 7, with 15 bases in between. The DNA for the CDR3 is TGTGCCAGCAGCCCAGGTGAGGCCATTGAAGCTTTCTTT. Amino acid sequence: CASSPGEAIEAFF.

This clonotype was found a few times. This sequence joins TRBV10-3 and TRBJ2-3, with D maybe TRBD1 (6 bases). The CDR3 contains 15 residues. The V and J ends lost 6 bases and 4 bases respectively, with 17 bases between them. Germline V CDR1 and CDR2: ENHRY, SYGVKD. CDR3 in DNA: TGTGCCATCAGCCAGGGGTATAATGCGGCAGATACGCAGTATTTT. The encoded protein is CAISQGYNAADTQYF.